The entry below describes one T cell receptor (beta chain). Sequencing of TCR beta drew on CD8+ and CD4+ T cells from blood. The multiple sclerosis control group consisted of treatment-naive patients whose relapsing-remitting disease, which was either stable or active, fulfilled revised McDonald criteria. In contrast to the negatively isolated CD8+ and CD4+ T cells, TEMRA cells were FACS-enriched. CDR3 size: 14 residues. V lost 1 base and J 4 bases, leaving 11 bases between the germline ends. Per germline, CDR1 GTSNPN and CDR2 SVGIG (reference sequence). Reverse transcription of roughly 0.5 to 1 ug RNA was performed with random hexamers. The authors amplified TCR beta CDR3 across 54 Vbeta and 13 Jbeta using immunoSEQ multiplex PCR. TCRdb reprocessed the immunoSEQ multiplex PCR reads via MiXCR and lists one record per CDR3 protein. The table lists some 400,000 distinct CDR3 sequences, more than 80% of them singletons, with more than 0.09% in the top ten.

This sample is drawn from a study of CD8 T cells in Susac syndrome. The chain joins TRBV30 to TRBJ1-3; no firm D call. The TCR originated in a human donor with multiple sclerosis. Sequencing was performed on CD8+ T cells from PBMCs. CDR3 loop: CAWSDEGAGNTIYF. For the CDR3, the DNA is TGTGCCTGGAGTGATGAGGGCGCGGGAAACACCATATATTTT. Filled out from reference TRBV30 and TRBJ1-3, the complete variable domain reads SQTIHQWPATLVQPVGSPLSLECTVEGTSNPNLYWYRQAAGRGLQLLFYSVGIGQISSEVPQNLSASRPQDRQFILSSKKLLLSDSGFYLCAWSDEGAGNTIYFGEGSWLTVV.